The 9 T cell receptor beta chains in this list originate from one sample, sequenced in a study of CD8 T cells in ankylosing spondylitis. TCRdb reanalysed the 5' RACE reads using MiXCR and keeps one entry per CDR3 protein. The sample yields about 220,000 distinct CDR3 sequences, roughly a tenth seen once. The sample was blood, either unsorted or a sorted T cell fraction (not recorded which). The source of these receptors is a male donor with ankylosing spondylitis or in good health (not recorded which).

A few counts support this clonotype. This chain connects TRBV3-1 to TRBJ2-1, with D maybe TRBD1 (6 bases). The CDR3 length is 15 residues. Deletions cut 1 base from V and 5 bases from J, with 12 bases between. Germline V lookup: CDR1 LGHDT, CDR2 YNNKEL (reference sequence). For the CDR3, the DNA is TGTGCCAGCAGCCAAGGGGGGCCCGGGGACAATGAGCAGTTCTTC. This codes for CASSQGGPGDNEQFF.

This clonotype was counted many times. The V and J genes are TRBV6-5 and TRBJ1-4, with D uncertain. This CDR3 comprises 16 residues. Germline CDR1 is MNHEY and CDR2 is SVGAGI. The V and J ends lost 2 bases and 8 bases respectively, with 18 bases between them. CDR3 DNA: TGTGCCAGCAGTTACAAGGTGGATTCCCCTCGGGAAAAACTGTTTTTT. Translation gives CASSYKVDSPREKLFF.

The CDR3 loop reads CSAGDGDEKLFF. Here the CDR3 DNA reads TGCAGTGCTGGGGACGGCGATGAAAAACTGTTTTTT. The V call is TRBV20-1, the J call TRBJ1-4, with D possibly TRBD1 on 5 matching bases. Germline CDR1 is DFQATT and CDR2 is SNEGSKA (reference sequence). Trimming left V 5 bases short and J 6 bases short, with 10 bases between. There are 12 residues in the CDR3.

This clonotype has just a few counts. The chain links TRBV9 to TRBJ2-7, with 8 bases lining up with TRBD1. Losses at the gene ends were 3 bases for V and 4 bases for J; bases not matched to a gene: 9. The CDR3 length is 15 residues. Germline loops: CDR1 SGDLS, CDR2 YYNGEE. CDR3 amino acids: CASSAQGVSIYEQYF. For the CDR3, the DNA is TGTGCCAGCAGCGCACAGGGGGTGTCGATTTACGAGCAGTACTTC. Combining the CDR3 with reference TRBV9 and TRBJ2-7 gives the whole variable domain DSGVTQTPKHLITATGQRVTLRCSPRSGDLSVYWYQQSLDQGLQFLIQYYNGEERAKGNILERFSAQQFPDLHSELNLSSLELGDSALYFCASSAQGVSIYEQYFGPGTRLTVT.

This clonotype was seen more than once but under ten times. The CDR3 region has the DNA TGTGCCAGCAGCTTTCAGAGGGTCTCCTATAATTCACCCCTCCACTTT. This translates into CASSFQRVSYNSPLHF. V is TRBV7-8 and J is TRBJ1-6; no clear D. The ends were cut back, 3 bases at V and 0 bases at J, with 9 bases in the middle. This CDR3 spans 16 amino acids. Germline-derived CDR1 and CDR2 are SGHVS and FQNEAQ.

This chain links TRBV15 with TRBJ2-3; 9 nucleotides agree with TRBD2. Germline V gene data show CDR1 as LNHNV and CDR2 as YYDKDF (reference sequence). Trimming at V came to 3 bases and at J to 1 base, leaving 5 bases not matched to a gene. There are 16 residues in the CDR3. The CDR3 protein is CATSRELAGGTDTQYF. CDR3 bases: TGTGCCACCAGCAGGGAATTAGCGGGGGGCACAGATACGCAGTATTTT.

This clonotype came up a few times. The gene calls are TRBV20-1 and TRBJ1-1, with D possibly being TRBD1 (5 bases). V was shortened by 6 bases and J by 3 bases, with 11 bases between the two germline ends. This CDR3 comprises 12 residues. Germline loops: CDR1 DFQATT, CDR2 SNEGSKA (reference sequence). Written as DNA, the CDR3 is TGCAGTGCGGCTGGAGGGGACACTGAAGCTTTCTTT. As protein: CSAAGGDTEAFF.

This clonotype was found many times. The chain uses TRBV28 and TRBJ2-3, with 9 bases lining up with TRBD2. V lost 4 bases and J lost 5; bases outside the gene matches: 10. The CDR3 contains 16 residues. The germline CDR1 and CDR2 sequences are MDHEN and SYDVKM. Here the CDR3 DNA reads TGTGCCAGCAGTTCCCTTAGCGGGGGCCAGATAGATACGCAGTATTTT. Its translation is CASSSLSGGQIDTQYF.

V and J are TRBV20-1 and TRBJ1-2; unclear D gene. This CDR3 contains 13 residues. V gave up 3 bases and J gave up 4 bases, with 12 bases separating them. Per the germline V gene, CDR1 is DFQATT and CDR2 is SNEGSKA (reference sequence). The CDR3 region has the DNA TGCAGTGCTAGTTTCCTGGAGGGCTATGGCTACACCTTC. It specifies CSASFLEGYGYTF.